This note documents a single T cell receptor (beta chain) sequence. This entry is derived from a study of blood T cell repertoires in COVID-19. About the study: COVID-19 samples, acute and convalescent, were from the United States, Italy and Spain.

This CDR3 is 14 amino acids long. Germline V gene lookup returns CDR1 MNHEY and CDR2 SVGAGI. Trimming stripped 6 bases from V and 4 bases from J, with 13 bases between. Measured with immunoSEQ multiplex PCR; TCRdb has only the in-frame clones, and not every one. Of about 140,000 clones listed, approximately 84% are singletons. This sequence joins TRBV6-5 and TRBJ1-5; D perhaps matches TRBD1 (5 bases). This clonotype was obtained from a woman aged 80 or older in a cohort sampled during active or convalescent COVID-19. The specimen was peripheral blood. In nucleotides, the CDR3 is TGTGCCAGCAGCATGGGGCGCCGGAATCAGCCCCAGCATTTT. Translation gives CASSMGRRNQPQHF.